The rows below give T cell receptor beta chains drawn from one sample of a study of blood T cell repertoires in COVID-19. TCRdb's table, derived via immunoSEQ multiplex PCR, lists solely in-frame clones and lacks some. The data contain 200,000 to 250,000 clones, approximately 78% of them singletons. Material for sequencing was peripheral blood. The source of these receptors is a woman of 80 years or more with COVID-19, enrolled during active disease. Both conserved end residues are part of each CDR3. The D gene is left open where the match is weak. Clone size appears in some rows only: once, few, many, or a class for an expanded clone.

v_gene	j_gene	d_gene	abundance	CDR3nt	CDR3aa
TRBV6-2/TRBV6-3	TRBJ1-4	TRBD1	NA	TGTGCCAGCAGTTACACACCGGGACAGGGGCGAGAAAAACTGTTTTTT	CASSYTPGQGREKLFF
TRBV7-9	TRBJ1-2	NA	once	TGTGCCAGCAGCTTCTCAACAGGGTCCTATGGCTACACCTTC	CASSFSTGSYGYTF
TRBV19	TRBJ1-1	TRBD1	NA	TGTGCCAGTAGTGCCCAGGGGGCCAGGAACACTGAAGCTTTCTTT	CASSAQGARNTEAFF
TRBV2	TRBJ2-5	NA	NA	TGTGCCGGCAACAGGGACCAAGAGACCCAGTACTTC	CAGNRDQETQYF
TRBV18	TRBJ2-5	NA	once	TGTGCCAGCTCACCACCGGGCCTTTGGGAGACCCAGTACTTC	CASSPPGLWETQYF
TRBV18	TRBJ2-7	TRBD1	NA	TGTGCCAGCTCACCACCGCGGCAGGGGGCATACGAGCAGTACTTC	CASSPPRQGAYEQYF
TRBV9	TRBJ2-2	NA	NA	TGTGCCAGCAGCGCACGAGGGAAACCGAACACCGGGGAGCTGTTTTTT	CASSARGKPNTGELFF
TRBV28	TRBJ2-5	TRBD2	NA	TGTGCCAGCAGCCGGGGCCAGCGGGAGGGGGAGACCCAGTACTTC	CASSRGQREGETQYF
TRBV25-1	TRBJ1-6	NA	NA	TGTGCCAGCAGTGAAAGCGGCAGGAAAAATTCACCCCTCCACTTT	CASSESGRKNSPLHF
TRBV3-1/TRBV3-2	TRBJ2-3	TRBD2	NA	TGTGCCAGCAGCCCCTGGACTAGCGGGAGCACAGATACGCAGTATTTT	CASSPWTSGSTDTQYF
TRBV6-2/TRBV6-3	TRBJ2-7	TRBD2	NA	TGTGCCAGCAGTTACCGCCCGGGGGGTCTGTGGTCCTACGAGCAGTACTTC	CASSYRPGGLWSYEQYF
TRBV6-5	TRBJ2-2	TRBD2	once	TGTGCCAGCAGTTACGGACTAGCCAAGGGCGGGGAGCTGTTTTTT	CASSYGLAKGGELFF
TRBV29-1	TRBJ2-1	TRBD2	once	TGCAGCGTTGAGGAGACTAGCGACGAGCAGTTCTTC	CSVEETSDEQFF
TRBV30	TRBJ2-3	TRBD2	NA	TGTGCCTCCACGGGACTAGCGGGGGGTTTAGGAGATACGCAGTATTTT	CASTGLAGGLGDTQYF
TRBV6-5	TRBJ2-1	NA	NA	TGTGCCAGCAGAGAGCGGCCCTCCTACAATGAGCAGTTCTTC	CASRERPSYNEQFF
TRBV5-1	TRBJ2-3	TRBD2	NA	TGCGCCAGCAGCTTGTTGGGGACTAGCGGGGTAGATACGCAGTATTTT	CASSLLGTSGVDTQYF
TRBV7-9	TRBJ1-1	NA	few	TGTGCCAGCAGCCGCCCACGGACTGAAGCTTTCTTT	CASSRPRTEAFF
TRBV30	TRBJ1-5	NA	NA	TGTGCCTGGAGTACTGAGGCGGGCGGCGCTCAGCCCCAGCATTTT	CAWSTEAGGAQPQHF
TRBV5-1	TRBJ1-1	NA	NA	TGCGCCAGCAGCCCGCAGGGATTGGGTACTGAAGCTTTCTTT	CASSPQGLGTEAFF
TRBV3-1/TRBV3-2	TRBJ2-2	NA	NA	TGTGCCAGCAGCCTCGCGCGAAACACCGGGGAGCTGTTTTTT	CASSLARNTGELFF
TRBV6-1	TRBJ2-5	NA	NA	TGTGCCAGCAGTGAAGCGTGGGGGGATCGGGAGACCCAGTACTTC	CASSEAWGDRETQYF
TRBV11-1	TRBJ2-3	NA	NA	TGTGCCAGCAGCCCTTCAGGGGGGCAGGCCCAAGATACGCAGTATTTT	CASSPSGGQAQDTQYF
TRBV18	TRBJ1-1	TRBD1	once	TGTGCCAGCTCACCGGGACAGGGGGCTTTGGAGGGTGAAGCTTTCTTT	CASSPGQGALEGEAFF
TRBV7-8	TRBJ2-3	TRBD2	NA	TGTGCCAGCAGCTTTGGGACTAGCGGGAGGTACTGGCAGGCCGTGTTCCTGGATACGCAGTATTTT	CASSFGTSGRYWQAVFLDTQYF
TRBV12-3/TRBV12-4	TRBJ2-3	NA	NA	TGTGCCAGCAAAGCGACAGATACGCAGTATTTT	CASKATDTQYF
TRBV18	TRBJ1-1	NA	NA	TGTGCCAGCTCGTGGACAACAAACACTGAAGCTTTCTTT	CASSWTTNTEAFF
TRBV5-1	TRBJ2-1	TRBD1	NA	TGCGCCAGCAGCCAACAGGGGAGCGCTAACAATGAGCAGTTCTTC	CASSQQGSANNEQFF
TRBV14	TRBJ1-1	NA	NA	TGTGCCAGCAGCCAAATAGGGGTAGGCACTGAAGCTTTCTTT	CASSQIGVGTEAFF
TRBV11-3	TRBJ1-1	NA	NA	TGTGCCAGCAGCCTAAGGCCGGAGACTGAAGCTTTCTTT	CASSLRPETEAFF
TRBV28	TRBJ1-5	TRBD1	NA	TGTGCCAGCAAAAGGGCAGGGGGCAGCAATCAGCCCCAGCATTTT	CASKRAGGSNQPQHF
TRBV7-6	TRBJ2-2	TRBD2	once	TGTGCCAGCAGCGGACTAGCGGGAGGCGGGGGCACCGGGGAGCTGTTTTTT	CASSGLAGGGGTGELFF
TRBV3-1/TRBV3-2	TRBJ1-5	NA	few	TGTGCCAGCAGCCAGGGGTCGGGGGGTCAGCCCCAGCATTTT	CASSQGSGGQPQHF
TRBV28	TRBJ2-7	NA	NA	TGTGCCAGCAGCGGGGAGCGGCCCGAGCAGTACTTC	CASSGERPEQYF
TRBV12-5	TRBJ2-2	NA	NA	TGTGCTAGTGGTTCGGGTCCAAAGACCGGGGAGCTGTTTTTT	CASGSGPKTGELFF
TRBV29-1	TRBJ2-3	NA	NA	TGCAGCGTTGATGCTGGTGGCCGGGCAGATACGCAGTATTTT	CSVDAGGRADTQYF
TRBV30	TRBJ2-3	NA	NA	TGTGCCTGGACCCCGGGACTCTACACAGATACGCAGTATTTT	CAWTPGLYTDTQYF
TRBV4-2	TRBJ2-2	NA	NA	TGTGCCAGCAGCCCCGGTGAGGGCGGGGAGCTGTTTTTT	CASSPGEGGELFF
TRBV5-1	TRBJ1-1	NA	NA	TGCGCCAGCAGCTTGGATGAGGGAGAAGCTTTCTTT	CASSLDEGEAFF
TRBV2	TRBJ1-6	NA	NA	TGTGCCAGCAGTCCCGGACAGTCCTATAATTCACCCCTCCACTTT	CASSPGQSYNSPLHF
TRBV14	TRBJ2-2	NA	once	TGTGCCAGCAGCCAAGGACTGAATCAGAACACCGGGGAGCTGTTTTTT	CASSQGLNQNTGELFF
TRBV5-1	TRBJ1-2	NA	NA	TGCGCCAGCAGCTTGGCCGGGGGAGACTATGGCTACACCTTC	CASSLAGGDYGYTF
TRBV5-1	TRBJ1-1	NA	NA	TGCGCCAGCAGCTTGGATTCAGCAGGGAACACTGAAGCTTTCTTT	CASSLDSAGNTEAFF
TRBV15	TRBJ1-5	NA	NA	TGTGCCACCGGATTAGGGGGCAATCAGCCCCAGCATTTT	CATGLGGNQPQHF
TRBV6-5	TRBJ1-2	NA	NA	TGTGCCAGCAGGGACAGAACTTATGGCTACACCTTC	CASRDRTYGYTF
TRBV27	TRBJ1-1	NA	NA	TGTGCCAGCAGCCCCCACCCACAGGGGAACACTGAAGCTTTCTTT	CASSPHPQGNTEAFF
TRBV4-1	TRBJ1-2	NA	few	TGCGCCAGCAGCCAACCACCGCAGGGGTCGTATGGCTACACCTTC	CASSQPPQGSYGYTF
TRBV28	TRBJ2-1	NA	NA	TGTGCCAGCAGTCCTGCGGGACCCCTAGGGGATGAGCAGTTCTTC	CASSPAGPLGDEQFF
TRBV28	TRBJ1-5	NA	few	TGTGCCAGCATCCGGGGGGGGGCCAACAATCAGCCCCAGCATTTT	CASIRGGANNQPQHF
TRBV15	TRBJ2-7	NA	few	TGTGCCACCAGCAGGCCCGGTGGCGAGCAGTACTTC	CATSRPGGEQYF
TRBV20-1	TRBJ2-3	TRBD2	NA	TGCAGTGCTAGTTTGACTAGCGGAGATACGCAGTATTTT	CSASLTSGDTQYF
TRBV3-1/TRBV3-2	TRBJ1-2	NA	NA	TGTGCCAGCAGCCAAGGGAAAGGACAGTCCTATGGCTACACCTTC	CASSQGKGQSYGYTF
TRBV21-1	TRBJ2-5	NA	NA	TGTGCCAGCAGCAATAGCGGGGGGGCAAAGGGGTGGACCCAGTACTTC	CASSNSGGAKGWTQYF